This TCR gamma chain originates from a study of gamma delta lymphoproliferative disorders and STAT genes. TCRdb reran clone calling via CATT on the multiplex PCR reads. The sample has around 5,000 gamma-chain clones; about 7.5% are singletons. PBMCs from patients and controls supplied the genomic DNA for sequencing. This CDR3 has 11 amino acids. Losses at the gene ends were 5 bases for V and 10 bases for J; bases not matched to a gene: 8. Germline assignment: CDR1 EGSTGY and CDR2 YDSYTSSV. This clone is termed medium-sized. The sequence was collected from a human donor in good health. The V gene is TRGV4, the J gene TRGJ1 or TRGJ2. No J gene was available from TCRdb, and it was assigned here by a germline match of the DNA. Sequencing was carried out using blood. CDR3 in amino acids: CATWGSGKKLF. The CDR3 DNA reads as TGTGCCACCTGGGGATCGGGGAAGAAACTCTTT.